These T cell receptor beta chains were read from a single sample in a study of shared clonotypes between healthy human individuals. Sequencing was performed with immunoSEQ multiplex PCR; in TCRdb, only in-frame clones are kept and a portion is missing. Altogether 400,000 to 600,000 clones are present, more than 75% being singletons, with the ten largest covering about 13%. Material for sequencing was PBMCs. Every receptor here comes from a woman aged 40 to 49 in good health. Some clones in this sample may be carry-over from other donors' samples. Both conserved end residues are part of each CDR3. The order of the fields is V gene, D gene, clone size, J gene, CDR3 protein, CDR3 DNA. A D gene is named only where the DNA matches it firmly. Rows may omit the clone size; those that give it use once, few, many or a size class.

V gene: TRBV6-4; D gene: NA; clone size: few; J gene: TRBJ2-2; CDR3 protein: CASSDSSAGELFF; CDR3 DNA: TGTGCCAGCAGTGACTCGAGCGCCGGGGAGCTGTTTTTT
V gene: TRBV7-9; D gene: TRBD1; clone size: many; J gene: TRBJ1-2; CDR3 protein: CASSLGGQSYGYTF; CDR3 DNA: TGTGCCAGCAGCTTAGGGGGACAGTCCTATGGCTACACCTTC
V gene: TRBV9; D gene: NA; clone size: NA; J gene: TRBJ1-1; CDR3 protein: CASSVVMGGEAFF; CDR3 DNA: TGTGCCAGCAGCGTGGTAATGGGCGGTGAAGCTTTCTTT
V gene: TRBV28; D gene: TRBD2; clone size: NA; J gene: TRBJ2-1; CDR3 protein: CASSSGGSSYNEQFF; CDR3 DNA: TGTGCCAGCAGTTCGGGCGGGAGCTCCTACAATGAGCAGTTCTTC
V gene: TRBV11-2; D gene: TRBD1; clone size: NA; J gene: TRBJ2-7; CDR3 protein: CASSHGTAYEQYF; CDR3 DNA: TGTGCCAGCAGCCACGGGACAGCCTACGAGCAGTACTTC
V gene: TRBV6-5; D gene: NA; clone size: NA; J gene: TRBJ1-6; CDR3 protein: CASSYRGGRRLHF; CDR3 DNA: TGTGCCAGCAGTTACCGGGGGGGACGGCGCCTCCACTTT
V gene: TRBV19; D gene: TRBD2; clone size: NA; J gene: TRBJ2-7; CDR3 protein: CASSLQLAGDIYEQYF; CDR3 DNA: TGTGCCAGTAGTCTACAACTAGCGGGAGATATCTACGAGCAGTACTTC
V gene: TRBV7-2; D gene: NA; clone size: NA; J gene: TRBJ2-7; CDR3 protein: CASSLTGVEYEQYF; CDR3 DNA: TGTGCCAGCAGCTTAACAGGAGTGGAGTACGAGCAGTACTTC
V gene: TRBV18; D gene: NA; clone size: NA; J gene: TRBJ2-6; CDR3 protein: CASSPPWRASGANVLTF; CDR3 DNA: TGTGCCAGCTCTCCACCGTGGAGGGCCTCGGGGGCCAACGTCCTGACTTTC
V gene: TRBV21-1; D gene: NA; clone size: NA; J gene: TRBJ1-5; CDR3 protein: CASSGRTQQNQPQHF; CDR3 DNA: TGTGCCAGCAGCGGCCGGACACAACAAAATCAGCCCCAGCATTTT
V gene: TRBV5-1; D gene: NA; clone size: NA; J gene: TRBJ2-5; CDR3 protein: CASSLAMSGQETQYF; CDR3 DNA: TGCGCCAGCAGCTTGGCTATGTCAGGTCAAGAGACCCAGTACTTC
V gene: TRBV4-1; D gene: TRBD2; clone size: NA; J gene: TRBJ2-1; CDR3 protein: CASSQDLSGSRYEQFF; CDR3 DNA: TGCGCCAGCAGCCAAGATCTCAGCGGGAGTAGGTATGAGCAGTTCTTC
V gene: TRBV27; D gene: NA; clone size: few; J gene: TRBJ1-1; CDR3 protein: CASKWGDNTEAFF; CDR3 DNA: TGTGCCAGCAAATGGGGGGATAACACTGAAGCTTTCTTT
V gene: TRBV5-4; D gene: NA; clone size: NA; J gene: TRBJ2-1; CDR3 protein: CASSFPLGGRRANEQFF; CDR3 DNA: TGTGCCAGCAGCTTTCCCCTTGGTGGGAGAAGGGCCAATGAGCAGTTCTTC
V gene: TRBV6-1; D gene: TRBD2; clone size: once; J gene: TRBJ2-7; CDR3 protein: CASSETLAGANYEQYF; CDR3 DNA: TGTGCCAGCAGTGAAACCCTAGCGGGAGCGAACTACGAGCAGTACTTC
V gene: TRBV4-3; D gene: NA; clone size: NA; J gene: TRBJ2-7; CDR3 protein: CASSQDSRADLEQYF; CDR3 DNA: TGCGCCAGCAGCCAAGATAGCAGGGCGGATCTCGAGCAGTACTTC
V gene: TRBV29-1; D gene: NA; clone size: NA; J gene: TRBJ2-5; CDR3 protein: CSVEDRAIQRETQYF; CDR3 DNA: TGCAGCGTGGAGGACCGGGCGATACAGAGAGAGACCCAGTACTTC
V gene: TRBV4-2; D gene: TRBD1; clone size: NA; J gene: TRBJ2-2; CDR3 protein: CASSLRVQGTGELFF; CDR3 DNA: TGTGCCAGCAGCCTCCGAGTACAGGGGACCGGGGAGCTGTTTTTT
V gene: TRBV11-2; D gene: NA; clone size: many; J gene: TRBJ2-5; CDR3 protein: CASSLRGVQETQYF; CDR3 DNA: TGTGCCAGCAGCTTAAGGGGGGTCCAAGAGACCCAGTACTTC
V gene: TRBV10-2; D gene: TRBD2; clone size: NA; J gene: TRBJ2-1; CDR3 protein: CASSQPPLAGGANEQFF; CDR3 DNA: TGCGCCAGCAGTCAACCCCCCCTAGCGGGAGGTGCCAATGAGCAGTTCTTC
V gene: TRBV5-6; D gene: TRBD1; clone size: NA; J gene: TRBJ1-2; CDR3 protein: CASSRENRGPLYGYTF; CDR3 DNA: TGTGCCAGCAGCCGAGAAAACAGGGGGCCTCTCTATGGCTACACCTTC
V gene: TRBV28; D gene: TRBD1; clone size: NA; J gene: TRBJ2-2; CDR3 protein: CASDPGQGRFGELFF; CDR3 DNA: TGTGCCAGCGATCCGGGACAGGGGAGATTCGGGGAGCTGTTTTTT